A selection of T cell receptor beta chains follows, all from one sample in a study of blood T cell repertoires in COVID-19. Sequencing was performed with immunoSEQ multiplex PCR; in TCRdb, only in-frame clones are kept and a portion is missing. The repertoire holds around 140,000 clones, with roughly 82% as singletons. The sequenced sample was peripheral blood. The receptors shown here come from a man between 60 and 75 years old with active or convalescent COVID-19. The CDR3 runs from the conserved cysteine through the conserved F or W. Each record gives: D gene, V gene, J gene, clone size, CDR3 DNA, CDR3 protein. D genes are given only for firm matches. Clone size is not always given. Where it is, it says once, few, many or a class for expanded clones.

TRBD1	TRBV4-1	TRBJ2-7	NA	TGCGCCAGCAGCCAGGGACAGGGGACCTACGAGCAGTACTTC	CASSQGQGTYEQYF
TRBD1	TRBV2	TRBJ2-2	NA	TGTGCCAGCAGAACGGACAGGGGGGCCACCGGGGAGCTGTTTTTT	CASRTDRGATGELFF
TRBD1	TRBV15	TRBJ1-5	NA	TGTGCCACCAGCAGAGACCCAGTGGGTATGGGACAGGGGTTTCTAGGCAATCAGCCCCAGCATTTT	CATSRDPVGMGQGFLGNQPQHF
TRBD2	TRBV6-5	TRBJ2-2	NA	TGTGCCAGCAGTTTAGGACGGGGGGATACCGGGGAGCTGTTTTTT	CASSLGRGDTGELFF
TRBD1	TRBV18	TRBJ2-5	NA	TGTGCCAGCTCACTACGAGGGGGCGGAGAGACCCAGTACTTC	CASSLRGGGETQYF
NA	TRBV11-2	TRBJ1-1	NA	TGTGCCAGCAGCTTTAGAGGGCAGGCGAACACTGAAGCTTTCTTT	CASSFRGQANTEAFF
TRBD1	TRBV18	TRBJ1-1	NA	TGTGCCAGCTCACCACTGGGGACAGGGGACTTGGGCACTGAAGCTTTCTTT	CASSPLGTGDLGTEAFF
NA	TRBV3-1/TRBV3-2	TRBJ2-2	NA	TGTGCCAGCAGCCCCGAGGAGGTCACCGGGGAGCTGTTTTTT	CASSPEEVTGELFF
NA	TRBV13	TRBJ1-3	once	TGTGCCAGCAGCCCCTTTCAGACAGGACTCTCTGGAAACACCATATATTTT	CASSPFQTGLSGNTIYF
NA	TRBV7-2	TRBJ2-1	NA	TGTGCCAGCAGCCGGGGACAAAACCGCCCGAATGAGCAGTTCTTC	CASSRGQNRPNEQFF
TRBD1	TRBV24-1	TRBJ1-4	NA	TGTGCCACCAGTGACCCCGGGACAGGTGCTAATGAAAAACTGTTTTTT	CATSDPGTGANEKLFF
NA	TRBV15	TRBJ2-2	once	TGTGCCACCAGCAGACGGGCGAACACCGGGGAGCTGTTTTTT	CATSRRANTGELFF
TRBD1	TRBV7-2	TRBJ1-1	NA	TGTGCCAGCAGCTTCCGAAGGACAGGGAACACTGAAGCTTTCTTT	CASSFRRTGNTEAFF
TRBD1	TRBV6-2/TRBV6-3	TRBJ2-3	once	TGTGCCAGCAGTTACGCTCCCGTGGGACAGAGCACAGATACGCAGTATTTT	CASSYAPVGQSTDTQYF
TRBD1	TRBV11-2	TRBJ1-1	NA	TGTGCCAGCAGCCCCATAGTTTCAGGGGGCGAAAACACTGAAGCTTTCTTT	CASSPIVSGGENTEAFF
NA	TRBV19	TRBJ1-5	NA	TGTGCCAGTAGTATAGATTTCAGCAGGGGCAATCAGCCCCAGCATTTT	CASSIDFSRGNQPQHF
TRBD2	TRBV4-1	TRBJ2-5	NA	TGCGCCAGCAGCCGTGGACTAGCGGGAGGGCAAGAGACCCAGTACTTC	CASSRGLAGGQETQYF
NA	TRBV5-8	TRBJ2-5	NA	TGTGCCAGCAGCTTGGAAGGTTCGGCAGGGAAAGAGACCCAGTACTTC	CASSLEGSAGKETQYF
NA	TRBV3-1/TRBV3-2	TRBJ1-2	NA	TGTGCCAGCAGCCAAAATGGGGTTGCGGGCTATGGCTACACCTTC	CASSQNGVAGYGYTF
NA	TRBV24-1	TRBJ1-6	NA	TGTGCCACCCGACCTCCGGGTCCTAATTCACCCCTCCACTTT	CATRPPGPNSPLHF
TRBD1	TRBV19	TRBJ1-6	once	TGTGCCAGTAGTCCTTACAGGGGGCGAAATTCACCCCTCCACTTT	CASSPYRGRNSPLHF
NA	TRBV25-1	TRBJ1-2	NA	TGTGCCACCCGCACGGGGTACTATGGCTACACCTTC	CATRTGYYGYTF
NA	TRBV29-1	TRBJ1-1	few	TGCAGCGCCCACTCAGAATCGGGCACTGAAGCTTTCTTT	CSAHSESGTEAFF
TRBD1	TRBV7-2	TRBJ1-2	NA	TGTGCCAGCAGCTTAAGGGGACAGGCAGCGATTATCTATGGCTACACCTTC	CASSLRGQAAIIYGYTF
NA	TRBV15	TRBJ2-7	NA	TGTGCCACCAGCACTGACTACTATGGCGAGCAGTACTTC	CATSTDYYGEQYF
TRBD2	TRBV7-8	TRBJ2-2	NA	TGTGCCAGCAGCCCCTGGACTAGCCGTATCGGGGAGCTGTTTTTT	CASSPWTSRIGELFF
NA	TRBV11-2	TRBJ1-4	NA	TGTGCCAGCAGCTTAGTCGGCGGAACCGGGGAAAAACTGTTTTTT	CASSLVGGTGEKLFF
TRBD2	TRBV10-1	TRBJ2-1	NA	TGCGCCAGCAGTGAGTCCCTAGCGGGACCCTACAATGAGCAGTTCTTC	CASSESLAGPYNEQFF
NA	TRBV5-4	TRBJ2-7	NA	TGTGCCAGCAGCTTGCCAGGGTCGACCTACGAGCAGTACTTC	CASSLPGSTYEQYF
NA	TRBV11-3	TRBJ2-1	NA	TGTGCCAGCAGCTTAGACCGGGTCTACAATGAGCAGTTCTTC	CASSLDRVYNEQFF
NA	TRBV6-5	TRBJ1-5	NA	TGTGCCAGCAGTTACTCAGGGGGAGGCAATCAGCCCCAGCATTTT	CASSYSGGGNQPQHF
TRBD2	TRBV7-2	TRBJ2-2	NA	TGTGCCAGCAGCCCCCGGAGGCTAGCGGGAGGGCCGACCACCGGGGAGCTGTTTTTT	CASSPRRLAGGPTTGELFF
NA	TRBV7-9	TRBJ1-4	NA	TGTGCCAGCAGCGCGGGATCCGATTTCGAAAAACTGTTTTTT	CASSAGSDFEKLFF
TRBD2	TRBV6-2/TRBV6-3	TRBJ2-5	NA	TGTGCCAGCAGTTACTCGTCCTCGGGGGGGGAGACCCAGTACTTC	CASSYSSSGGETQYF
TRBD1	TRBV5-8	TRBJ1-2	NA	TGTGCCAGCAGCTGGGCGGACAGGGTGTTTGGCTACACCTTC	CASSWADRVFGYTF
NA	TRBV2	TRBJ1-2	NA	TGTGCCAGCTCCCCCCACGAGGTTACGGGGTCGGGCTATGGCTACACCTTC	CASSPHEVTGSGYGYTF
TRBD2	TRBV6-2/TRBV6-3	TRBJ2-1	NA	TGTGCCAGCAGTCCCTCACTAGCGCGAATCTCCTACAATGAGCAGTTCTTC	CASSPSLARISYNEQFF
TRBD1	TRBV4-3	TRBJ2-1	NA	TGCGCCAGCAGCCAAGATGGACAGGGGGTTTACAATGAGCAGTTCTTC	CASSQDGQGVYNEQFF
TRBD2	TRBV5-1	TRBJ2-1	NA	TGCGCCAGCAGCTTGGCGGCTAGCGGGAGTTCCTACAATGAGCAGTTCTTC	CASSLAASGSSYNEQFF
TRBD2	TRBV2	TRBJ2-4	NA	TGTGCCAGCAGTGGGACTAGCTTCTTTGTTCGTAGTCAGTACTTC	CASSGTSFFVRSQYF
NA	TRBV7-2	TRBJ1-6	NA	TGTGCCAGCAGCTCGCAGGGCCCCGGTAATTCACCCCTCCACTTT	CASSSQGPGNSPLHF
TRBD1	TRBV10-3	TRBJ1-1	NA	TGTGCCATCAGTTCGGGACAGACGAACACTGAAGCTTTCTTT	CAISSGQTNTEAFF
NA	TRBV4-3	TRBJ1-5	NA	TGCGCCAGCAGCCAAGATCGACGGGATCAGCCCCAGCATTTT	CASSQDRRDQPQHF
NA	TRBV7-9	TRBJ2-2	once	TGTGCCAGCAGCTTAGCTGGGGGGAGACCCACCGGGGAGCTGTTTTTT	CASSLAGGRPTGELFF
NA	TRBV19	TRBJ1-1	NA	TGTGCCAGTAGGATCAGGGGCGGGAACACTGAAGCTTTCTTT	CASRIRGGNTEAFF
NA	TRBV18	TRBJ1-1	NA	TGTGCCAGCTCACCAGGGACATCCGGGGTAGGAACTGAAGCTTTCTTT	CASSPGTSGVGTEAFF
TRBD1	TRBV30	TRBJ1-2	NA	TGTGCCTGGAGGAAGGCAGGGACAGGGGGCCATGGCTACACCTTC	CAWRKAGTGGHGYTF
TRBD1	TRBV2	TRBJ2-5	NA	TGTGCCAGCAGTGCCGGGACAGTTCAAGAGACCCAGTACTTC	CASSAGTVQETQYF